A single sample gave rise to the 31 T cell receptor beta chains below, sequenced in a study of blood T cell repertoires in COVID-19. Sequenced by immunoSEQ multiplex PCR; TCRdb stores in-frame clones only, minus some. The data show about 220,000 clones, 80% to 90% seen once. Specimen: PBMCs or T cells enriched from blood (not recorded which). These receptor sequences come from a woman between 18 and 29 years old in a cohort exposed to, infected with or recovered from COVID-19 (not recorded which).

The V gene is TRBV2, the J gene TRBJ1-1; the D gene is possibly TRBD1 (5 bases). Germline CDR1 is SNHLY and CDR2 is FYNNEI. This CDR3 region has 13 residues. Trimming removed 2 bases from V and 4 bases from J, with 8 bases in between. As DNA, the CDR3 is TGTGCCAGCAGTGAACGCGGGGGCACTGAAGCTTTCTTT. Translation gives CASSERGGTEAFF.

The chain combines TRBV6-5 with TRBJ1-2, with D possibly being TRBD1 (6 bases). The CDR3 extends over 13 amino acids. Germline V gives CDR1 MNHEY, CDR2 SVGAGI. Deletions cut 2 bases from V and 8 bases from J, with 12 bases between. The DNA for the CDR3 is TGTGCCAGCAGTTACATGGGGGCGCGGGGCTACACCTTC. It translates to CASSYMGARGYTF.

The gene calls are TRBV4-2 and TRBJ2-5; 10 bases are shared with TRBD2. CDR1 and CDR2 (germline): LGHNA, YNFKEQ. V lost 3 bases and J lost 1; bases outside the gene matches: 2. This CDR3 has 15 amino acids. In nucleotides, the CDR3 is TGTGCCAGCAGCCAGGGACTAGCGTTCCAAGAGACCCAGTACTTC. As protein: CASSQGLAFQETQYF.

This clone was recorded once. The V and J genes are TRBV7-9 and TRBJ1-1; 8 nucleotides agree with TRBD1. Germline V gene sequence: CDR1 SEHNR, CDR2 FQNEAQ (reference sequence). This CDR3 has 16 residues. The J segment lost 1 base and the V segment lost 3 bases, leaving 7 bases of the junction unmatched. The CDR3 region is CASSFARGQGNTEAFF. The CDR3 DNA follows: TGTGCCAGCAGCTTCGCCCGAGGACAGGGGAACACTGAAGCTTTCTTT.

This chain joins TRBV25-1 and TRBJ2-7; TRBD1 is a possible D gene (6 bases). Trimming removed 3 bases from V and 6 bases from J, with 15 bases in between. CDR3 length: 14 amino acids. CDR1 is MGHDK, CDR2 SYGVNS, per germline. CDR3 protein: CASSDGGHFFEQYF. The CDR3 bases are TGTGCCAGCAGTGATGGGGGACACTTCTTCGAGCAGTACTTC.

V is TRBV19 and J is TRBJ1-1; a possible D gene is TRBD1 (6 bases). CDR3 length: 13 residues. Germline V gene lookup returns CDR1 LNHDA and CDR2 SQIVND (reference sequence). Trimming removed 7 bases at V and 8 bases at J, with 17 bases between. The CDR3: CASNMGGLGEAFF. The DNA for the CDR3 is TGTGCCAGTAACATGGGGGGGCTAGGAGAAGCTTTCTTT.

V and J are TRBV11-1 and TRBJ2-7; D gene ambiguous. The germline V gene has CDR1 SGHAT and CDR2 FQDESV (reference sequence). With 1 base removed from V and 2 bases from J, the gap between germline ends came to 9 bases. The CDR3 has 14 amino acids. CDR3 loop: CASSLDLSAYEQYF. For the CDR3, the DNA is TGTGCCAGCAGCTTAGACCTAAGCGCCTACGAGCAGTACTTC.

The V gene is TRBV3-1 (or the pseudogene TRBV3-2), the J gene TRBJ1-5; tentatively, D is TRBD1 (5 bases). The germline V and J ends were trimmed by 0 bases and 4 bases, with 10 bases remaining between them. Germline lookup yields CDR1 LGHDT and CDR2 YNNKEL (reference sequence). This CDR3 has 15 residues. CDR3 sequence: CASSQDHQGNQPQHF. The CDR3 DNA reads TGTGCCAGCAGCCAAGATCATCAGGGAAATCAGCCCCAGCATTTT.

The V call is TRBV7-8, the J call TRBJ1-1, with 10 bases identical to TRBD1. The CDR3 length is 17 residues. Looked up from germline, CDR1 is SGHVS and CDR2 is FQNEAQ. The ends lost 1 base at V and 1 base at J; junction bases unmatched: 6. The CDR3 DNA follows: TGTGCCAGCAGCTTAGTCCGGACAGGGGGAAGGAACACTGAAGCTTTCTTT. Its translation is CASSLVRTGGRNTEAFF.

The rearrangement uses TRBV15 and TRBJ1-2; tentative D call: TRBD1 (6 bases). Trimming removed 0 bases at V and 8 bases at J, with 16 bases between. This CDR3 region has 15 residues. Germline lookup yields CDR1 LNHNV and CDR2 YYDKDF (reference sequence). The CDR3 bases are TGTGCCACCAGCAGAGAAACAGGGAGGGGTAGCGGCTACACCTTC. This codes for CATSRETGRGSGYTF.

The genes are TRBV18 and TRBJ2-5; the D is unclear. The CDR3 runs 14 residues. Germline CDR1 reads KGHSH; CDR2 reads LQKENI. V shed 3 bases and J shed 0 bases, with 8 bases lying between them. The CDR3 nucleotides read TGTGCCAGCTCACCTTCGCAGTACCAAGAGACCCAGTACTTC. Amino acid sequence: CASSPSQYQETQYF.

This chain connects TRBV28 to TRBJ2-7; 9 bases line up with TRBD2. Germline V CDR1 and CDR2: MDHEN, SYDVKM. The CDR3 contains 15 residues. Germline trimming cut 3 bases from V and 4 bases from J; bases unmatched to any gene: 7. CDR3 nucleotides: TGTGCCAGCAGTTTTACGGCGGGGGGGGCGTACGAGCAGTACTTC. Translated, it gives CASSFTAGGAYEQYF.

The chain couples TRBV12-3 or TRBV12-4 to TRBJ2-2; the D gene is possibly TRBD2 (6 bases). The CDR3 loop spans 11 amino acids. The CDR3 nucleotides are TGTGCTGGGGGGACCACCGGGGAGCTGTTTTTT. It encodes CAGGTTGELFF.

The rearrangement links TRBV28 to TRBJ1-3, with TRBD1 identical over 8 bases. V gave up 6 bases and J gave up 7 bases; unmatched junction bases: 8. The CDR3 covers 14 residues. The V gene's germline CDR1 is MDHEN and CDR2 SYDVKM. The DNA of the CDR3 is TGTGCCAGCAGCCACGGACAGGGCCACAACACCATATATTTT. This translates into CASSHGQGHNTIYF. Together with reference TRBV28 and TRBJ1-3, the CDR3 gives the full variable domain: DVKVTQSSRYLVKRTGEKVFLECVQDMDHENMFWYRQDPGLGLRLIYFSYDVKMKEKGDIPEGYSVSREKKERFSLILESASTNQTSMYLCASSHGQGHNTIYFGEGSWLTVV.

This sequence joins TRBV7-2 and TRBJ1-1; D unresolved. CDR1 is SGHTA, CDR2 FQGNSA, per germline. CDR3 size: 13 residues. V was pared by 0 bases and J by 8 bases, with 10 bases between. In DNA, the CDR3 is TGTGCCAGCAGCTTAGCCGAGGGTGGGGAAGCTTTCTTT. This codes for CASSLAEGGEAFF. The full variable domain, with the rest looked up from reference TRBV7-2 and TRBJ1-1, is GAGVSQSPSNKVTEKGKDVELRCDPISGHTALYWYRQSLGQGLEFLIYFQGNSAPDKSGLPSDRFSAERTGGSVSTLTIQRTQQEDSAVYLCASSLAEGGEAFFGQGTRLTVV.

The chain couples TRBV2 to TRBJ2-7; the D is unclear. This CDR3 comprises 16 residues. Germline V gives CDR1 SNHLY, CDR2 FYNNEI. V was cut by 5 bases and J by 6 bases, with 23 bases left in between. This CDR3 is CASSNSVLPSLSEQYF. DNA for the CDR3: TGTGCCAGCAGTAACTCCGTGTTACCCTCATTATCCGAGCAGTACTTC.

The chain employs TRBV10-1 and TRBJ1-1; the match to TRBD1 covers 12 bases. J gave up 3 bases and V 5 bases, and 4 bases lay outside the gene matches. The CDR3 loop spans 15 amino acids. CDR1 is WNHNN and CDR2 is SYGVQD in the germline V gene (reference sequence). CDR3 sequence (DNA): TGCGCCAGCAGTCCGGGACAGGGGGCTTACACTGAAGCTTTCTTT. It codes for CASSPGQGAYTEAFF.

This clone was seen only once. The chain combines TRBV27 with TRBJ2-3; possible D gene TRBD2, 5 bases. With 10 bases removed from V and 7 bases from J, the gap between germline ends came to 18 bases. CDR3 length equals 13 residues. Germline loops: CDR1 MNHEY, CDR2 SMNVEV (reference sequence). The CDR3 sequence is CATMARGWNTQYF. CDR3 DNA sequence: TGTGCCACCATGGCCCGCGGGTGGAATACGCAGTATTTT.

This sequence joins TRBV4-1 and TRBJ2-3; tentatively, D is TRBD1 (5 bases). This CDR3 has 13 amino acids. Germline loops: CDR1 MGHRA, CDR2 YSYEKL. The V gene lost 5 bases and the J gene lost 4 bases, with 10 bases spanning the gap. Written as DNA, the CDR3 is TGCGCCAGCAGCACAACAGGTCCAGATACGCAGTATTTT. Translation gives CASSTTGPDTQYF.

The table lists this clone with a count of one. This chain links TRBV28 with TRBJ2-7; a possible D gene is TRBD1 (6 bases). The CDR3 is made up of 14 amino acids. From germline, CDR1 is MDHEN and CDR2 SYDVKM. V was clipped by 8 bases and J by 2 bases, with 16 bases between them. DNA of the CDR3: TGTGCCAGCGCCCCCGGACAGCTACCCTACGAGCAGTACTTC. Protein sequence: CASAPGQLPYEQYF.

V usage is TRBV5-1 and J usage is TRBJ1-1; D possibly corresponds to TRBD1 (5 bases). CDR3 length equals 15 residues. The germline CDR1 and CDR2 sequences are SGHRS and YFSETQ. V lost 6 bases and J 0 bases, leaving 15 bases between the germline ends. In DNA form, the CDR3 reads TGCGCCAGCAAGAACGGATGGGGCATGAACACTGAAGCTTTCTTT. Protein sequence: CASKNGWGMNTEAFF.

V gene TRBV13 combines with J gene TRBJ2-7, with TRBD2 matching over 9 bases. The CDR3 covers 15 residues. The V gene's germline CDR1 is PRHDT and CDR2 FYEKMQ (reference sequence). Trimming cost V 3 bases and J 2 bases; bases outside gene matches: 5. The CDR3 region has the DNA TGTGCCAGCAGCTTGAGGCTAGCGGGGACCTACGAGCAGTACTTC. It translates to CASSLRLAGTYEQYF. Full variable domain (remainder filled in from reference TRBV13 and TRBJ2-7): AAGVIQSPRHLIKEKRETATLKCYPIPRHDTVYWYQQGPGQDPQFLISFYEKMQSDKGSIPDRFSAQQFSDYHSELNMSSLELGDSALYFCASSLRLAGTYEQYFGPGTRLTVT.

The V and J genes are TRBV5-1 and TRBJ2-5; D not certain. The CDR3 has 14 amino acids. CDR1 and CDR2 (germline): SGHRS, YFSETQ. The ends were cut back, 2 bases at V and 3 bases at J, with 11 bases in the middle. For the CDR3, the DNA is TGCGCCAGCAGCTTCGCACAGACGAAAGAGACCCAGTACTTC. This gives the protein CASSFAQTKETQYF.

V usage is TRBV11-2 and J usage is TRBJ1-2; D unclear. The ends were cut back, 6 bases at V and 2 bases at J, with 22 bases in the middle. CDR3 length: 17 residues. The germline V gene has CDR1 SGHAT and CDR2 FQNNGV. CDR3: CASSSARSRLLNYGYTF. CDR3 bases: TGTGCCAGCAGTAGTGCCAGGTCTCGCCTTTTAAACTATGGCTACACCTTC.

This rearrangement joins TRBV7-9 to TRBJ1-1, with 7 bases matching TRBD1. This CDR3 has 15 amino acids. Germline CDR1 is SEHNR and CDR2 is FQNEAQ (reference sequence). V shed 5 bases, J shed 0 bases, and the junction held 6 bases outside the gene matches. CDR3 sequence: CASSARDRLNTEAFF. CDR3 coding DNA: TGTGCCAGCAGCGCAAGGGACAGACTGAACACTGAAGCTTTCTTT.

This chain joins TRBV9 and TRBJ2-5, with D perhaps matching TRBD2 (6 bases). There are 13 residues in the CDR3. The germline V gene has CDR1 SGDLS and CDR2 YYNGEE. V shed 4 bases and J shed 7 bases, with 14 bases lying between them. The CDR3 protein is CASSPGGLATQYF. DNA of the CDR3: TGTGCCAGCAGCCCCGGAGGGTTGGCGACCCAGTACTTC.

V and J are TRBV5-6 and TRBJ2-2; 8 nucleotides line up with TRBD1. V lost 0 bases and J lost 1; bases outside the gene matches: 2. The CDR3 length is 16 residues. Per the germline V gene, CDR1 is SGHDT and CDR2 is YYEEEE. For the CDR3, the DNA is TGTGCCAGCAGCTTGGGGACAGGGATGAACACCGGGGAGCTGTTTTTT. It is translated as CASSLGTGMNTGELFF.

V gene TRBV5-6 combines with J gene TRBJ1-5; weak D call: TRBD1 (5 bases). The CDR3 loop spans 15 amino acids. V dropped 0 bases and J dropped 2 bases, with 9 bases sitting between them. Germline CDR1 SGHDT, CDR2 YYEEEE. CDR3 coding DNA: TGTGCCAGCAGCTTGGGACAGCTTGGCAATCAGCCCCAGCATTTT. Encoded protein: CASSLGQLGNQPQHF.

The V gene is TRBV2, the J gene TRBJ1-5; D may be TRBD1 (6 bases). The CDR3 runs 13 residues. The V and J ends lost 6 bases and 15 bases respectively, with 21 bases between them. Germline V gives CDR1 SNHLY, CDR2 FYNNEI. In DNA form, the CDR3 reads TGTGCCAGCAGCCCCGAGGGGGACCAGTCCCCGCATTTT. Its translation is CASSPEGDQSPHF. Filled out from reference TRBV2 and TRBJ1-5, the complete variable domain reads EPEVTQTPSHQVTQMGQEVILRCVPISNHLYFYWYRQILGQKVEFLVSFYNNEISEKSEIFDDQFSVERPDGSNFTLKIRSTKLEDSAMYFCASSPEGDQSPHFGDGTRLSIL.

The chain couples TRBV23-1 to TRBJ1-6; a possible D gene is TRBD1 (5 bases). TRBV23-1 is classed as an ORF, of uncertain function. V lost 7 bases, J lost 13 bases, and 26 bases lay in between. This CDR3 spans 16 amino acids. Here the CDR3 DNA reads TGCGCCAGCACCGCCTCGGCGGGGGACGGAACCTACCCCCTCCACTTT. Residues: CASTASAGDGTYPLHF.

The chain carries TRBV6-5 and TRBJ1-1; D is unresolved. Germline CDR1 reads MNHEY; CDR2 reads SVGAGI. The CDR3 runs 14 residues. Between the trimmed V and J ends, which lost 5 bases and 7 bases, there was a span of 17 bases. The CDR3 region is CASSKTQQLYEAFF. CDR3 DNA: TGTGCCAGCAGTAAAACACAACAGCTCTATGAAGCTTTCTTT.